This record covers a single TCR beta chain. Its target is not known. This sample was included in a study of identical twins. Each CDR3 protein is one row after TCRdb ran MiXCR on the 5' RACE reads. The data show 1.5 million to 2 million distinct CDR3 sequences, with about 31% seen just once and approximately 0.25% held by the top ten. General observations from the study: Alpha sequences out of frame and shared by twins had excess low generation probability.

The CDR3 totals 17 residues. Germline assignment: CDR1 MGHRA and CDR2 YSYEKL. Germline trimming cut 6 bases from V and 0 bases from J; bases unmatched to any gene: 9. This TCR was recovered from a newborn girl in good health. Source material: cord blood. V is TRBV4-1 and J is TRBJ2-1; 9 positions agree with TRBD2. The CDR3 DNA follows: TGCGCCAGCAGGCGGCTAGCGGGAATAAGCTCCTACAATGAGCAGTTCTTC. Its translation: CASRRLAGISSYNEQFF.